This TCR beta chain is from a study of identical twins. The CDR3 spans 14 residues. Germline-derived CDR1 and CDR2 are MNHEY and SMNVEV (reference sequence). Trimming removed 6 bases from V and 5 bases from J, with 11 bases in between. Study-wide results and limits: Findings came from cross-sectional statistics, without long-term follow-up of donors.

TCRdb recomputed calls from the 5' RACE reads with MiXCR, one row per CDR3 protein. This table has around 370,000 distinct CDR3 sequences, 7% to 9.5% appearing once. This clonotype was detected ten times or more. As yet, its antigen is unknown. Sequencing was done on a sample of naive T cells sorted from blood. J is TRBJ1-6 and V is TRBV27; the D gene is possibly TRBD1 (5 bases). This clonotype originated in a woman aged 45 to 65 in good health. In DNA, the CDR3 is TGTGCCAGCAGAATGGAGGGGCATAATTCACCCCTCCACTTT. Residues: CASRMEGHNSPLHF.